This TCR beta chain was recorded in a study of CD8 T cells in Susac syndrome. TCR beta sequencing was performed on blood CD8+ and CD4+ T cells. It was with random hexamers that 0.5 to 1 ug RNA was reverse transcribed. Amplification of the TCR beta CDR3 was carried out by immunoSEQ multiplex PCR, which spanned a total of 54 Vbeta and 13 Jbeta segments. TCRdb processed the immunoSEQ multiplex PCR reads anew with MiXCR; each CDR3 protein has one entry. The table lists about 130,000 distinct CDR3 sequences, 80% to 95% of them singletons. CDR3 length: 15 residues. V was pared by 5 bases and J by 3 bases, with 5 bases of the junction left unmatched. Germline CDR1 reads SNHLY; CDR2 reads FYNNEI.

The sequenced sample was CD8+ T cells from PBMCs. This TCR came from a human donor with multiple sclerosis. The chain carries TRBV2 and TRBJ2-2, with TRBD2 identical over 8 bases. The CDR3 is CASSPSGRYTGELFF. In DNA, the CDR3 is TGTGCCAGCAGTCCTAGCGGGCGGTACACCGGGGAGCTGTTTTTT.